The 32 T cell receptor beta chains below were found in one sample sequenced in a study of blood T cell repertoires in COVID-19. The protocol was immunoSEQ multiplex PCR, while the TCRdb copy is restricted to in-frame clones and leaves out a portion. The sample comprises some 300,000 clones, 89% of which are singletons, and 2.5% to 3% rests with the top ten. Sequenced input: PBMCs or T cells enriched from blood (not recorded which). The source of these receptors is a woman aged 50 to 60 who had been exposed to COVID-19.

The chain joins TRBV15 to TRBJ1-5; the match to TRBD1 covers 7 bases. Per the germline V gene, CDR1 is LNHNV and CDR2 is YYDKDF (reference sequence). This CDR3 spans 16 amino acids. Unmatched junction bases numbered 6, after V lost 3 bases and J lost 1 base. The CDR3 region is CATSSNRGLSNQPQHF. CDR3 nucleotides: TGTGCCACCAGCAGCAACAGGGGATTGAGCAATCAGCCCCAGCATTTT.

The rearrangement links TRBV5-1 to TRBJ1-2; 8 bases fit TRBD1. The CDR3 has 14 residues. Unmatched junction bases numbered 10, after V lost 7 bases and J lost 5 bases. Per the germline V gene, CDR1 is SGHRS and CDR2 is YFSETQ. The CDR3 nucleotides are TGCGCCAGCCGAGACCAGGGGGCGCAATATGGCTACACCTTC. Translation: CASRDQGAQYGYTF.

This chain links TRBV9 with TRBJ1-3, with D possibly matching TRBD1 (6 bases). Trimming removed 2 bases at V and 1 base at J, with 16 bases between. CDR1 and CDR2 from the germline V gene are SGDLS and YYNGEE. CDR3 length: 17 residues. The CDR3 DNA reads TGTGCCAGCAGCGTCCTTGGTACAGGGAGATCTGGAAACACCATATATTTT. Its translation is CASSVLGTGRSGNTIYF.

V is TRBV27 and J is TRBJ1-2, with D perhaps matching TRBD1 (5 bases). This CDR3 region has 19 residues. From germline, CDR1 is MNHEY and CDR2 SMNVEV (reference sequence). The V end lost 6 bases, the J end lost 2 bases, and 28 bases lay between the germline ends. CDR3 in amino acids: CASRPPFAGGVGVNYGYTF. The CDR3 nucleotides read TGTGCCAGCAGACCTCCATTTGCCGGCGGGGTGGGGGTAAACTATGGCTACACCTTC.

J is TRBJ1-4 and V is TRBV18; a possible D gene is TRBD1 (6 bases). V was pared by 4 bases and J by 3 bases, with 15 bases between. This CDR3 region has 16 residues. Per germline, CDR1 KGHSH and CDR2 LQKENI. The CDR3 loop reads CASSRQQGEANEKLFF. The CDR3 nucleotides read TGTGCCAGCTCACGACAACAGGGAGAAGCTAATGAAAAACTGTTTTTT.

This clone appeared once. The chain couples TRBV5-1 to TRBJ1-4; 8 nucleotides line up with TRBD1. Trimming at V came to 8 bases and at J to 7 bases, leaving 7 bases not matched to a gene. This CDR3 region has 13 residues. The germline gives CDR1 SGHRS, CDR2 YFSETQ. As DNA, the CDR3 is TGCGCCAGGGGGCAGGGGGCGCGTGAAAAACTGTTTTTT. Translated, it gives CARGQGAREKLFF.

The gene calls are TRBV6-5 and TRBJ1-6; 7 bases align to TRBD1. Germline values: CDR1 MNHEY, CDR2 SVGAGI. V lost 2 bases to trimming and J lost 10 bases; unmatched junction nucleotides: 8. CDR3 length equals 15 residues. The CDR3 DNA reads as TGTGCCAGCAGTTACCAGGGGACAGCAACATCACCCCTCCACTTT. It yields the protein CASSYQGTATSPLHF.

This rearrangement joins TRBV30 to TRBJ1-5; D gene ambiguous. Germline V CDR1 and CDR2: GTSNPN, SVGIG (reference sequence). The CDR3 loop spans 12 amino acids. V lost 0 bases and J lost 9, with 9 bases in between. The CDR3 sequence: CAWSVQRGPQHF. CDR3 sequence (DNA): TGTGCCTGGAGTGTACAACGTGGGCCCCAGCATTTT.

A remark on this clone: This specimen includes other DNA sequences encoding the same CDR3. The chain uses TRBV28 and TRBJ1-2; a possible D gene is TRBD1 (5 bases). Germline lookup yields CDR1 MDHEN and CDR2 SYDVKM. V lost 5 bases and J lost 0, with 7 bases in between. The CDR3 is 13 residues long. The CDR3 nucleotides are TGTGCCAGCAGTCCGGGGGCTAACTATGGCTACACCTTC. The encoded protein is CASSPGANYGYTF.

This clone was counted a single time. The chain carries TRBV13 and TRBJ1-2; 12 bases are a match to TRBD1. CDR3 length equals 15 residues. V dropped 3 bases and J dropped 7; count of bases not matched to a gene: 6. The V gene's germline CDR1 is PRHDT and CDR2 FYEKMQ (reference sequence). Here the CDR3 reads CASSFGTGGAGGYTF. The DNA of the CDR3 is TGTGCCAGCAGCTTTGGGACAGGGGGCGCCGGTGGCTACACCTTC.

The rearrangement uses TRBV5-1 and TRBJ1-4; 9 nucleotides line up with TRBD1. The germline V gene has CDR1 SGHRS and CDR2 YFSETQ. CDR3 length: 15 amino acids. The J segment lost 8 bases and the V segment lost 5 bases, leaving 10 bases of the junction unmatched. CDR3 amino acids: CASSRTGEAGEKLFF. Here the CDR3 DNA reads TGCGCCAGCAGTCGGACAGGGGAGGCGGGCGAAAAACTGTTTTTT.

This clone has more than one count but fewer than ten. The rearrangement joins TRBV19 to TRBJ2-1; the match to TRBD1 covers 10 bases. CDR3 length equals 16 residues. Germline V CDR1 and CDR2: LNHDA, SQIVND (reference sequence). The V and J ends lost 5 bases and 1 base, in that order; junction bases with no gene match: 5. Written as DNA, the CDR3 is TGTGCCAGTAGTTCAGGACAGGGGGGATCCTACAATGAGCAGTTCTTC. Translation gives CASSSGQGGSYNEQFF.

The V and J genes are TRBV12-3 or TRBV12-4 and TRBJ2-5; the D is unclear. CDR3 length: 13 residues. Trimming left V 4 bases short and J 1 base short, with 7 bases between. CDR3 DNA sequence: TGTGCCAGCAGTTACAGTGTCCAAGAGACCCAGTACTTC. Translating gives CASSYSVQETQYF.

The genes are TRBV28 and TRBJ1-1; the match to TRBD1 covers 7 bases. The germline CDR1 and CDR2 sequences are MDHEN and SYDVKM. This CDR3 spans 12 amino acids. Trimming at V came to 3 bases and at J to 8 bases, leaving 3 bases not matched to a gene. CDR3 nucleotide sequence: TGTGCCAGCAGTTTTAAGGGGGCCGAAGCTTTCTTT. This encodes CASSFKGAEAFF.

Here the CDR3 DNA reads TGCGCCAGCAGCTTGGTATCGGGACTAGCGGGGGTTGGTGAGCAGTTCTTC. Translating it yields CASSLVSGLAGVGEQFF. The chain is built from TRBV5-1 and TRBJ2-1; 14 nucleotides match TRBD2. J was trimmed by 9 bases and V by 0 bases; bases with no gene match: 8. Per germline, CDR1 SGHRS and CDR2 YFSETQ. The CDR3 sequence is 17 residues long.

This clone was seen a few times. The CDR3 region has the DNA TGTGCCTGGAGTGGGGGCGGAATCTCCTACGAGCAGTACTTC. Its translation: CAWSGGGISYEQYF. The rearrangement uses TRBV30 and TRBJ2-7, with D perhaps matching TRBD1 (5 bases). V lost 1 base to trimming and J lost 0 bases, with 10 bases between them. Germline assignment: CDR1 GTSNPN and CDR2 SVGIG (reference sequence). The CDR3 is made up of 14 amino acids.

The V gene is TRBV3-1 (or the pseudogene TRBV3-2), the J gene TRBJ2-7; D remains ambiguous. V lost 4 bases and J lost 0, with 7 bases in between. This CDR3 is built from 13 residues. Germline loops: CDR1 LGHDT, CDR2 YNNKEL (reference sequence). CDR3 sequence: CASSLQYSYEQYF. The CDR3, as DNA: TGTGCCAGCAGCCTCCAGTACTCCTACGAGCAGTACTTC.

The CDR3 DNA reads TGTGCCAGCAGCTTGGAACCTCCACGTCGAGCTGGAAACACCATATATTTT. Protein: CASSLEPPRRAGNTIYF. V gene TRBV5-5 combines with J gene TRBJ1-3; D is undetermined. The V gene lost 0 bases and the J gene lost 2 bases, with 15 bases spanning the gap. This CDR3 is 17 amino acids long. Germline CDR1 reads SGHKS; CDR2 reads YYEKEE (reference sequence).

Here the CDR3 reads CASSQDLGIYNEQFF. CDR3 nucleotides: TGTGCCAGCAGCCAAGATCTAGGAATATACAATGAGCAGTTCTTC. The gene calls are TRBV3-1 (or the pseudogene TRBV3-2) and TRBJ2-1, with unresolved D. Germline CDR1 is LGHDT and CDR2 is YNNKEL (reference sequence). The V end lost 0 bases, the J end lost 4 bases, and 10 bases lay between the germline ends. CDR3 length equals 15 residues.

The chain has TRBV6-2 or TRBV6-3 and TRBJ2-7, with TRBD2 as a possible D gene (6 bases). The germline V gene has CDR1 MNHEY and CDR2 SVGEGT. The CDR3 runs 15 residues. V lost 7 bases to trimming and J lost 5 bases, with 21 bases between them. CDR3: CASIPGLTLGNEQYF. In nucleotides, the CDR3 is TGTGCCAGCATCCCGGGACTCACCTTGGGGAACGAGCAGTACTTC.

The chain couples TRBV7-2 to TRBJ1-2; 8 nucleotides line up with TRBD1. V trimming: 1 base; J trimming: 4 bases; junction bases outside the gene matches: 5. The CDR3 is 15 amino acids. CDR1 and CDR2 (germline): SGHTA, FQGNSA. The CDR3 DNA is TGTGCCAGCAGCTTAGTTGGACAGGGCTCCTATGGCTACACCTTC. Its translation is CASSLVGQGSYGYTF.

Only one count was recorded for this clone. The chain employs TRBV18 and TRBJ1-2; 8 nucleotides line up with TRBD1. V shed 4 bases, J shed 3 bases, and the junction held 7 bases outside the gene matches. CDR3 length: 15 residues. Germline values: CDR1 KGHSH, CDR2 LQKENI. The CDR3 sequence is CASSLIGQGDYGYTF. CDR3 bases: TGTGCCAGCTCACTAATCGGACAGGGCGACTATGGCTACACCTTC.

V is TRBV4-1 and J is TRBJ2-3; D uncertain. V was cut by 0 bases and J by 2 bases, with 12 bases left in between. Germline values: CDR1 MGHRA, CDR2 YSYEKL. The CDR3 spans 16 residues. The CDR3 sequence is CASSQDQVGITDTQYF. The CDR3 nucleotides read TGCGCCAGCAGCCAAGATCAGGTAGGAATCACAGATACGCAGTATTTT.

This clone was detected only once. The chain has TRBV4-1 and TRBJ1-2, with a tentative D call TRBD1 (5 bases). This CDR3 contains 13 residues. Trimming stripped 4 bases from V and 4 bases from J, with 10 bases between. Germline-derived CDR1 and CDR2 are MGHRA and YSYEKL. This CDR3 reads CASSPGGLYGYTF. The CDR3 bases are TGCGCCAGCAGCCCCGGGGGACTCTATGGCTACACCTTC.

This clone has just one count. The chain is built from TRBV4-2 and TRBJ1-5, with 7 bases that match TRBD1. The CDR3 is 17 amino acids. Germline assignment: CDR1 LGHNA and CDR2 YNFKEQ. The junction had 12 bases not matched to a gene; V was cut back by 2 bases and J by 5 bases. As DNA, the CDR3 is TGTGCCAGCAGCCAAAAACAGGGGATGATCGTCGATCAGCCCCAGCATTTT. It specifies CASSQKQGMIVDQPQHF.

This rearrangement joins TRBV2 to TRBJ2-7; 9 bases match TRBD1. Germline trimming cut 5 bases from V and 2 bases from J; bases unmatched to any gene: 4. The CDR3 is 14 amino acids. The V gene's germline CDR1 is SNHLY and CDR2 FYNNEI. CDR3 coding DNA: TGTGCCAGCAGTCAGGACAGGGGAACCTACGAGCAGTACTTC. It is translated as CASSQDRGTYEQYF.

The V call is TRBV21-1, the J call TRBJ1-2; the D segment call TRBD1 is taken from the table without a DNA check. TRBV21-1 counts as a pseudogene. This CDR3 has 15 amino acids. CDR3: CASSQGQEHNYGYTF. The CDR3 region has the DNA TGTGCCAGCAGCCAGGGACAGGAGCACAACTATGGCTACACCTTC.

The chain carries TRBV5-1 and TRBJ1-1; the match to TRBD1 covers 8 bases. The CDR3 covers 15 residues. J was trimmed by 4 bases and V by 0 bases; bases with no gene match: 5. Germline V gene sequence: CDR1 SGHRS, CDR2 YFSETQ. The CDR3 reads CASSLVPGGVTEAFF. DNA for the CDR3: TGCGCCAGCAGCTTGGTCCCAGGGGGCGTCACTGAAGCTTTCTTT.

The chain uses TRBV27 and TRBJ2-7, with 10 bases aligning to TRBD1. This CDR3 has 13 amino acids. The ends lost 6 bases at V and 3 bases at J; junction bases unmatched: 2. The V gene's germline CDR1 is MNHEY and CDR2 SMNVEV (reference sequence). The CDR3 bases are TGTGCCAGCAGACGGACAGGGGGCTACGAGCAGTACTTC. Protein: CASRRTGGYEQYF.

The chain joins TRBV2 to TRBJ1-5; TRBD1 agrees at 7 bases. Trimming cost V 7 bases and J 3 bases; bases outside gene matches: 6. This CDR3 is built from 14 residues. Germline V CDR1 and CDR2: SNHLY, FYNNEI. CDR3 DNA sequence: TGTGCCAGCACCAAGACAGGGTACAATCAGCCCCAGCATTTT. Protein product: CASTKTGYNQPQHF.

This clone has a single count. The V call is TRBV25-1, the J call TRBJ2-7, with D hard to call. Germline V gives CDR1 MGHDK, CDR2 SYGVNS. The V end lost 2 bases, the J end lost 6 bases, and 11 bases lay between the germline ends. The CDR3 loop spans 13 amino acids. The CDR3 region is CASSEPPGPEQYF. CDR3 bases: TGTGCCAGCAGTGAACCGCCTGGCCCCGAGCAGTACTTC.

The chain employs TRBV28 and TRBJ1-6; D possibly corresponds to TRBD1 (6 bases). The CDR3 loop spans 15 amino acids. Germline V gives CDR1 MDHEN, CDR2 SYDVKM. Trimming stripped 6 bases from V and 8 bases from J, with 17 bases between. For the CDR3, the DNA is TGTGCCAGCAGCCAAATGGCCAGGGGTCATTCACCCCTCCACTTT. Protein product: CASSQMARGHSPLHF.